The clone carrying this TCR beta chain was counted between two and nine times. What it binds is not known. The data are from a study of vaccination effects on CD4 cells after COVID-19. CDR1 is SGHNT, CDR2 YENEEA, per germline. V dropped 2 bases and J dropped 5 bases, with 0 bases sitting between them. The CDR3 has 11 residues. Antigen-specific CD4+ T cell clonotypes were called by their expansion after viral peptide-pool culture in ViraFEST. Cells that had been cultured for 10 days were the source of isolated CD4+ T cells. A PCR test confirmed that the person had SARS-CoV-2 infection between March and December 2020. Participants were vaccinated with two doses of either the BNT162b2 or mRNA-1273 vaccine. Using immunoSEQ multiplex PCR, the repertoire was profiled, and TCRdb retains in-frame clones only, with some absent. The repertoire holds more than 12,000 clones, with 76% as singletons.

Sequenced material: CD4+ T cells from PBMCs cultured with HCoV-NL63 spike peptides, taken after COVID-19 vaccination. The sequence came from a human donor who had a prior SARS-CoV-2 infection. The chain employs TRBV11-3 and TRBJ2-2; unclear D gene. In DNA form, the CDR3 reads TGTGCCAGCAGCTTAACCGGGGAGCTGTTTTTT. Its translation: CASSLTGELFF.